Shown below are 19 T cell receptor beta chains from a single sample sequenced in a study of blood T cell repertoires in COVID-19. Some clones are missing from TCRdb's copy, which holds only in-frame ones; the method was immunoSEQ multiplex PCR. The sample contains approximately 76,000 clones, more than 70% of which appear only once. Sequenced: peripheral blood. These receptors were obtained from a woman over 75 with active or convalescent COVID-19.

The chain uses TRBV20-1 and TRBJ2-2, with 7 bases aligning to TRBD2. The trim removed 3 bases at V and 4 bases at J, leaving 11 bases unmatched. Per germline, CDR1 DFQATT and CDR2 SNEGSKA (reference sequence). The CDR3 spans 16 residues. This CDR3 is CSASHSGGGSTGELFF. In DNA form, the CDR3 reads TGCAGTGCTAGTCACTCTGGCGGGGGTTCCACCGGGGAGCTGTTTTTT.

This rearrangement joins TRBV19 to TRBJ1-3, with D uncertain. CDR3 length: 16 residues. Trimming shortened V by 3 bases and J by 0 bases, and 12 bases separated the two germline ends. Germline loops: CDR1 LNHDA, CDR2 SQIVND (reference sequence). DNA for the CDR3: TGTGCCAGTAGTATCCCCGGAGGCCCCTCTGGAAACACCATATATTTT. It encodes CASSIPGGPSGNTIYF.

The chain recombines TRBV7-2 with TRBJ1-1; TRBD1 aligns across 7 bases. The CDR3 consists of 18 residues. V shed 6 bases and J 0 bases; nucleotides not matched to a gene: 16. Germline V gene lookup returns CDR1 SGHTA and CDR2 FQGNSA. DNA for the CDR3: TGTGCCAGCAGGAGGGCAGGGGGTCTTATAAGCATGAACACTGAAGCTTTCTTT. Its translation: CASRRAGGLISMNTEAFF.

The chain recombines TRBV27 with TRBJ2-7; 10 nucleotides agree with TRBD1. V gave up 4 bases and J gave up 3 bases; unmatched junction bases: 9. The CDR3 covers 16 residues. The germline V gene has CDR1 MNHEY and CDR2 SMNVEV (reference sequence). In DNA form, the CDR3 reads TGTGCCAGCAGTTCACACGGGACAGGGGTCCTCTACGAGCAGTACTTC. Its translation: CASSSHGTGVLYEQYF.

This clone came up a few times. The genes are TRBV7-2 and TRBJ1-2; 9 bases line up with TRBD1. This CDR3 has 18 residues. CDR1 is SGHTA, CDR2 FQGNSA, per germline. Trimming cost V 5 bases and J 4 bases; bases outside gene matches: 17. In DNA, the CDR3 is TGTGCCAGCAGCAAGACAGGGGGATCACTTTTAACTAGCTATGGCTACACCTTC. Protein sequence: CASSKTGGSLLTSYGYTF.

The rearrangement joins TRBV30 to TRBJ1-4, with TRBD1 as a possible D gene (6 bases). Per germline, CDR1 GTSNPN and CDR2 SVGIG (reference sequence). The CDR3 spans 14 residues. With 8 bases removed from V and 0 bases from J, the gap between germline ends came to 13 bases. The CDR3 region is CAVWGGSTNEKLFF. Written as DNA, the CDR3 is TGTGCCGTTTGGGGGGGCTCAACTAATGAAAAACTGTTTTTT. Using reference TRBV30 and TRBJ1-4 for the parts outside the CDR3, the full variable domain is SQTIHQWPATLVQPVGSPLSLECTVEGTSNPNLYWYRQAAGRGLQLLFYSVGIGQISSEVPQNLSASRPQDRQFILSSKKLLLSDSGFYLCAVWGGSTNEKLFFGSGTQLSVL.

V usage is TRBV6-2 or TRBV6-3 and J usage is TRBJ2-5; no clear D. Trimming took 4 bases from V and 5 from J, leaving 11 bases between them. The CDR3 has 13 residues. The germline gives CDR1 MNHEY, CDR2 SVGEGT. CDR3 DNA: TGTGCCAGCAGTTCCCACGTGGGCGAGACCCAGTACTTC. Amino acid sequence: CASSSHVGETQYF.

This sequence joins TRBV4-1 and TRBJ2-2; D gene ambiguous. Germline V gives CDR1 MGHRA, CDR2 YSYEKL. V lost 1 base, J lost 0 bases, and 12 bases lay in between. There are 17 residues in the CDR3. CDR3 amino acids: CASSQGPHYPNTGELFF. The CDR3, as DNA: TGCGCCAGCAGCCAAGGCCCCCACTACCCGAACACCGGGGAGCTGTTTTTT.

This clone came up a few times. This rearrangement joins TRBV20-1 to TRBJ1-1; tentatively, D is TRBD1 (5 bases). V was clipped by 6 bases and J by 6 bases, with 11 bases between them. Per the germline V gene, CDR1 is DFQATT and CDR2 is SNEGSKA (reference sequence). The CDR3 totals 11 residues. CDR3 region: CSANRQSEAFF. The CDR3 DNA follows: TGCAGTGCCAACAGACAGTCTGAAGCTTTCTTT.

This chain links TRBV18 with TRBJ1-6; D is undetermined. Germline lookup yields CDR1 KGHSH and CDR2 LQKENI. Trimming pared 3 bases from V and 0 bases from J, leaving 6 bases between. This CDR3 spans 15 amino acids. The CDR3 spells CASSPESSYNSPLHF. CDR3 DNA: TGTGCCAGCTCACCGGAGAGCTCCTATAATTCACCCCTCCACTTT.

The chain uses TRBV6-5 and TRBJ2-7; 10 nucleotides match TRBD1. Germline CDR1 MNHEY, CDR2 SVGAGI. J was trimmed by 4 bases and V by 6 bases; bases with no gene match: 6. The CDR3 contains 14 residues. The CDR3 loop reads CASRTGGSSYEQYF. The CDR3 coding sequence is TGTGCCAGCAGGACAGGGGGCTCATCATACGAGCAGTACTTC.

This clone occurred a few times. This chain uses TRBV4-2 with TRBJ1-2; tentatively, D is TRBD1 (6 bases). The length of the CDR3 is 15 residues. From germline, CDR1 is LGHNA and CDR2 YNFKEQ. Trimming shortened V by 1 base and J by 4 bases, and 13 bases separated the two germline ends. CDR3 bases: TGTGCCAGCAGCCAAGGAGGGGGAGGGGGCTATGGCTACACCTTC. Translating gives CASSQGGGGGYGYTF.

With respect to this clone: At one end the junction does not follow the germline gene, possibly because of a read error. Other DNA sequences of this sample code for an identical CDR3. V is TRBV6-5 and J is TRBJ2-1; a possible D gene is TRBD1 (7 bases). The CDR3 loop spans 12 amino acids. Germline CDR1 MNHEY, CDR2 SVGAGI. CDR3 bases: TGTGCCAGTAGGAGGGGGCCCGATGAACAGTTCTTC. As protein: CASRRGPDEQFF.

The gene calls are TRBV19 and TRBJ2-5, with a possible D match to TRBD1 (5 bases). Trimming pared 4 bases from V and 5 bases from J, leaving 20 bases between. This CDR3 is 16 amino acids long. The germline gives CDR1 LNHDA, CDR2 SQIVND (reference sequence). The CDR3 DNA reads TGTGCCAGTAGTAGTCGGACACTGGGCAGCGCGGAGACCCAGTACTTC. Protein: CASSSRTLGSAETQYF.

A few counts support this clone. The chain carries TRBV5-1 and TRBJ2-2, with a weak D call TRBD1 (6 bases). V gave up 6 bases and J gave up 2 bases, with 11 bases separating them. This CDR3 spans 14 amino acids. Germline V lookup: CDR1 SGHRS, CDR2 YFSETQ. This chain's CDR3 is CASMGTTNTGELFF. CDR3 bases: TGCGCCAGCATGGGGACAACAAACACCGGGGAGCTGTTTTTT. The full variable domain, completed using reference TRBV5-1 and TRBJ2-2, is KAGVTQTPRYLIKTRGQQVTLSCSPISGHRSVSWYQQTPGQGLQFLFEYFSETQRNKGNFPGRFSGRQFSNSRSEMNVSTLELGDSALYLCASMGTTNTGELFFGEGSRLTVL.

The chain has TRBV7-8 and TRBJ1-6; unclear D gene. CDR1 SGHVS and CDR2 FQNEAQ come from the germline V gene. This CDR3 comprises 15 residues. With 1 base removed from V and 0 bases from J, the gap between germline ends came to 4 bases. Here the CDR3 reads CASSLVSSYNSPLHF. In DNA, the CDR3 is TGTGCCAGCAGCTTAGTCAGCTCCTATAATTCACCCCTCCACTTT.

The CDR3 reads CAIALSGGLSDTQYF. The CDR3 bases are TGTGCCATCGCCCTGAGCGGGGGGTTATCAGATACGCAGTATTTT. The chain is built from TRBV10-3 and TRBJ2-3; TRBD2 matches at 9 bases. CDR1 is ENHRY, CDR2 SYGVKD, per germline. The V and J ends lost 8 bases and 4 bases, in that order; junction bases with no gene match: 10. This CDR3 is built from 15 residues.

The chain is built from TRBV5-1 and TRBJ2-2; weak D call: TRBD2 (6 bases). CDR3 length equals 14 residues. Trimming shortened V by 2 bases and J by 4 bases, and 9 bases separated the two germline ends. Germline-derived CDR1 and CDR2 are SGHRS and YFSETQ. This CDR3 is CASSFLEGTGELFF. The CDR3 DNA follows: TGCGCCAGCAGCTTCTTGGAGGGCACCGGGGAGCTGTTTTTT. Drawing the rest from reference TRBV5-1 and TRBJ2-2, the complete variable domain is KAGVTQTPRYLIKTRGQQVTLSCSPISGHRSVSWYQQTPGQGLQFLFEYFSETQRNKGNFPGRFSGRQFSNSRSEMNVSTLELGDSALYLCASSFLEGTGELFFGEGSRLTVL.

This sequence joins TRBV15 and TRBJ2-3, with TRBD2 matching over 11 bases. This CDR3 comprises 19 residues. Germline V gene sequence: CDR1 LNHNV, CDR2 YYDKDF (reference sequence). J lost 2 bases, V lost 1 base, and 11 bases had no gene match. CDR3 in amino acids: CATSRGIPTSGRNTDTQYF. In nucleotides, the CDR3 is TGTGCCACCAGCAGAGGGATCCCAACTAGCGGGAGAAACACAGATACGCAGTATTTT.